The sample holds many counts of the clone carrying this TCR beta chain. Its antigen is undetermined. Thyroid ultrasound and orbital computed tomography, with clinical symptoms and serum thyroxine and TRAb, informed diagnoses. Out of around 10 ml of fresh peripheral blood came the PBMCs. The sample comes from a study of T cells in Graves' hyperthyroidism and ophthalmopathy. Findings and caveats of the study: Most thyroid clonotypes expanded above 0.001 were also detected in blood.

Germline V gene sequence: CDR1 SGHAT, CDR2 FQNNGV. V lost 4 bases, J lost 9 bases, and 11 bases stayed unmatched. CDR3 length: 16 amino acids. RNA transcripts provided the source from which TCR beta CDR3 regions were amplified. The HTBI set primed first-round TCR CDR3 RT-PCR. Each CDR3 protein is one row after TCRdb ran MiXCR on the multiplex PCR reads. The data contain roughly 400,000 distinct CDR3 sequences, more than 13% of them singletons. This chain joins TRBV11-2 and TRBJ2-3; 12 nucleotides line up with TRBD2. The source of this sequence is a man aged 50-60 years with Graves' ophthalmopathy. The sequenced sample was blood. This CDR3 is CASSYKTSGRAETQYF. The CDR3 coding sequence is TGTGCCAGCAGCTACAAGACTAGCGGGAGAGCTGAAACGCAGTATTTT.